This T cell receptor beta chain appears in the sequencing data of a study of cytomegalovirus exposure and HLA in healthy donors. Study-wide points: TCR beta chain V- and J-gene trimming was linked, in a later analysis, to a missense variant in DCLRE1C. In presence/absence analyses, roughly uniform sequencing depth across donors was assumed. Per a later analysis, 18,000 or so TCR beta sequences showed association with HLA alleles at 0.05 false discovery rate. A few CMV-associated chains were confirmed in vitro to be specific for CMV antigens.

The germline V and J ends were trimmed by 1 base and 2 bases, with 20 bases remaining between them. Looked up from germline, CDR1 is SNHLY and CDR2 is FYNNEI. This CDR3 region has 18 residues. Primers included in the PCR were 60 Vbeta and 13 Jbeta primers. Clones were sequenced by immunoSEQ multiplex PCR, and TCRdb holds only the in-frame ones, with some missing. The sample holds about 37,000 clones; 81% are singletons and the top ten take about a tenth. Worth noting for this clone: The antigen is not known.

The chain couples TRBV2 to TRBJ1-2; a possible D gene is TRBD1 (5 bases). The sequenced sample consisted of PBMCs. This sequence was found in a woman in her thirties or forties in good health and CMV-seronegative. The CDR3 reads CASSEVRQGREVNYGYTF. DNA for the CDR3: TGTGCCAGCAGTGAAGTTCGTCAGGGAAGGGAAGTGAACTATGGCTACACCTTC.